The sequence of this T cell receptor (beta chain) was determined in a study of blood T cells in healthy people across ages. The CDR3 runs 15 residues. Germline CDR1 and CDR2: SGHRS and YFSETQ. V shed 0 bases and J shed 8 bases, with 16 bases lying between them. This clonotype has at least ten counts. Isolation yielded PBMCs, at least 7 million per sample, in every case. A J-beta primer mix and a sample-barcoded 5' primer were used in a second PCR of about 7 to 12 cycles. Each CDR3 protein gets one entry after TCRdb re-called the 5' RACE reads with MiXCR. The sample records around 1.7 million distinct CDR3 sequences, 28% being singletons.

The J gene is TRBJ2-3, the V gene TRBV5-1; the D gene could be TRBD1 or TRBD2 (6 bases each). The sequence was collected from a woman aged 30 to 39 in good health. The sample consisted of blood. The CDR3 region is CASSLEGGRQGTQYF. In DNA, the CDR3 is TGCGCCAGCAGCTTGGAAGGGGGGCGACAAGGTACGCAGTATTTT.